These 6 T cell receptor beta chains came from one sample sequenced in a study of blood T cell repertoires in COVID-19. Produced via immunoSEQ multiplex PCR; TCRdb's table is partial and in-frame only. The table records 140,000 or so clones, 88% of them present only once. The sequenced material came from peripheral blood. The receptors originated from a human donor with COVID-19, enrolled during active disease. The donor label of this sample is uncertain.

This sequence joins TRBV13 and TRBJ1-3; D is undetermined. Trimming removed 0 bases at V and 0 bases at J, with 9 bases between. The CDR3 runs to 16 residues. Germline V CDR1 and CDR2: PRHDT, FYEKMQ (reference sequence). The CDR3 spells CASSLGQFFSGNTIYF. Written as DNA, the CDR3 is TGTGCCAGCAGCTTAGGTCAGTTTTTCTCTGGAAACACCATATATTTT.

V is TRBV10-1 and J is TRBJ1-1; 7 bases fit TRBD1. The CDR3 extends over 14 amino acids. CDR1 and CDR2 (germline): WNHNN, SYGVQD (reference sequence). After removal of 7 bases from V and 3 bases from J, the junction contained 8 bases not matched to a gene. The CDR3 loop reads CASTLSGQHTEAFF. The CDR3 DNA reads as TGCGCCAGCACCTTGTCGGGACAGCACACTGAAGCTTTCTTT.

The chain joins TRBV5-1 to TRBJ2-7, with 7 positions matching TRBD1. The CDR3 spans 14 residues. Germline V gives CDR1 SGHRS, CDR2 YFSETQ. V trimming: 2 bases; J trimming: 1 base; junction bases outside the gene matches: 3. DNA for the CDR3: TGCGCCAGCAGCTTAAAGGGACAGTCCTACGAGCAGTACTTC. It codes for CASSLKGQSYEQYF.

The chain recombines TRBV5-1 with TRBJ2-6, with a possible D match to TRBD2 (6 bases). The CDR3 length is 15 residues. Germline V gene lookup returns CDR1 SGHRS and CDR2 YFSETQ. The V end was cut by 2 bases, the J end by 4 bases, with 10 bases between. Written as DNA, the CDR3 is TGCGCCAGCAGCTTCGGGGGTGCCGGGGCCAACGTCCTGACTTTC. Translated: CASSFGGAGANVLTF. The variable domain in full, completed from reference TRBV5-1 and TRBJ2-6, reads KAGVTQTPRYLIKTRGQQVTLSCSPISGHRSVSWYQQTPGQGLQFLFEYFSETQRNKGNFPGRFSGRQFSNSRSEMNVSTLELGDSALYLCASSFGGAGANVLTFGAGSRLTVL.

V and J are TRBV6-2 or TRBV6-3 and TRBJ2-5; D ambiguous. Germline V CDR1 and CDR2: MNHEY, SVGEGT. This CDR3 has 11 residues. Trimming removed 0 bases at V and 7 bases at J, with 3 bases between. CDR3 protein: CASSYSRTQYF. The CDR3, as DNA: TGTGCCAGCAGTTACTCGAGGACCCAGTACTTC.

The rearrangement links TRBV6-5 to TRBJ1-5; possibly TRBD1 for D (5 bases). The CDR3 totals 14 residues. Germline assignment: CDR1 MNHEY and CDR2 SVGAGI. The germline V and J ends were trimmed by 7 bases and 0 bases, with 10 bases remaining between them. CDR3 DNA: TGTGCCAGCACTCGGGGGTATAGCAATCAGCCCCAGCATTTT. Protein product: CASTRGYSNQPQHF.